This T cell receptor beta chain was recorded in a study of blood T cells in healthy people across ages. The use of a sample-barcoded 5' primer and a J-beta primer mix characterized a second PCR of 7 to 11 cycles. TCRdb reanalysed the 5' RACE reads using MiXCR and keeps one entry per CDR3 protein. The sample has 1.6 million or so distinct CDR3 sequences, roughly 32% seen once. Germline V gives CDR1 SQVTM, CDR2 ANQGSEA. This CDR3 contains 14 residues. The ends were cut back, 5 bases at V and 2 bases at J, with 16 bases in the middle. Donors were systemically healthy Caucasian individuals from Russia aged about 6 to 100 years.

Input material: blood. This TCR derives from a woman aged 25 to 39 in good health. The genes are TRBV29-1 and TRBJ2-7; possibly TRBD1 for D (6 bases). CDR3 nucleotides: TGCAGCGTTCACTCTGCCGAGGGGGCCTACGAGCAGTACTTC. It codes for CSVHSAEGAYEQYF.